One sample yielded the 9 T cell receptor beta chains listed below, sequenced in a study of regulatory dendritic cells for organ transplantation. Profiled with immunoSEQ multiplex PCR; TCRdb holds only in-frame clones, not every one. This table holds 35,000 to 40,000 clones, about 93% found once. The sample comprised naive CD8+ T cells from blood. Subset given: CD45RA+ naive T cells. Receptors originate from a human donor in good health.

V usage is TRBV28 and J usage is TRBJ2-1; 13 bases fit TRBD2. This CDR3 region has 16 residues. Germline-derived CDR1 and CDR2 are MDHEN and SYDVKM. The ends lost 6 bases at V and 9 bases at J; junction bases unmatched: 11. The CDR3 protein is CASSSQGLAGASEQFF. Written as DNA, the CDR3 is TGTGCCAGCAGCTCACAAGGACTAGCGGGAGCCTCTGAGCAGTTCTTC.

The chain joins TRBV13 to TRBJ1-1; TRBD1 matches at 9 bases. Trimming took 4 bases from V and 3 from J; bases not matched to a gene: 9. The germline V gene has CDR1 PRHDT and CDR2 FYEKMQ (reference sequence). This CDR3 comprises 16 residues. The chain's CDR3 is CASSSSEGQGHTEAFF. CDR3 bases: TGTGCCAGCAGCTCTTCTGAAGGACAGGGGCACACTGAAGCTTTCTTT.

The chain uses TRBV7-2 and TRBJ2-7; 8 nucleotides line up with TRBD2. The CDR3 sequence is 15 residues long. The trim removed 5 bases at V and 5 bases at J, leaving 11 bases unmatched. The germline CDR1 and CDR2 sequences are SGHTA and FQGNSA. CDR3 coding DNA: TGTGCCAGCAGCCCCCTTCCCCTTAGCGGGGACGAGCAGTACTTC. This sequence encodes CASSPLPLSGDEQYF.

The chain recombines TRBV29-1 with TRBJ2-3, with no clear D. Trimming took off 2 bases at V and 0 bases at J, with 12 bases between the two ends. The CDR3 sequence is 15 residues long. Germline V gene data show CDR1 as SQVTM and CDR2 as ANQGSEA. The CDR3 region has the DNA TGCAGCGTTGAACTCCCAGAGACTAGCACAGATACGCAGTATTTT. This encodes CSVELPETSTDTQYF.

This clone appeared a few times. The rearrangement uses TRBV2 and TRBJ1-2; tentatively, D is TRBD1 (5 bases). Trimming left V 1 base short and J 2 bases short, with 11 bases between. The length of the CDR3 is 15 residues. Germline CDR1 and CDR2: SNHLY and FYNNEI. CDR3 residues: CASSEVGGVNYGYTF. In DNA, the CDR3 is TGTGCCAGCAGTGAAGTTGGAGGGGTGAACTATGGCTACACCTTC.

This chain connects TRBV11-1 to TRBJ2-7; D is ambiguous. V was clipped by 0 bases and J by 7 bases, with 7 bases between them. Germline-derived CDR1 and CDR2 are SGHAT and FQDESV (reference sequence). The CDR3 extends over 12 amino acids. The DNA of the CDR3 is TGTGCCAGCAGCTTAGCACCACGAGAGCAGTACTTC. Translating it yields CASSLAPREQYF. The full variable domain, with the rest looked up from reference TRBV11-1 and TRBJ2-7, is EAEVAQSPRYKITEKSQAVAFWCDPISGHATLYWYRQILGQGPELLVQFQDESVVDDSQLPKDRFSAERLKGVDSTLKIQPAELGDSAMYLCASSLAPREQYFGPGTRLTVT.

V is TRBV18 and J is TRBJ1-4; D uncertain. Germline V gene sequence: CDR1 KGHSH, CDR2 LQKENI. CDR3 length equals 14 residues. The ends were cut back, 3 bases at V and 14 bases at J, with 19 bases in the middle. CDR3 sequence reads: CASSPKGSVEILFF. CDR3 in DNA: TGTGCCAGCTCACCTAAAGGGAGCGTAGAAATTCTGTTTTTT.

The CDR3 DNA sequence: TGTGCCAGCAGCCCTAGGGCCAGCGGGAGGGTGTACGAGCAGTACTTC. Protein: CASSPRASGRVYEQYF. V usage is TRBV9 and J usage is TRBJ2-7; 10 nucleotides line up with TRBD2. The CDR3 covers 16 residues. Germline V CDR1 and CDR2: SGDLS, YYNGEE. V shed 4 bases, J shed 4 bases, and the junction held 11 bases outside the gene matches.

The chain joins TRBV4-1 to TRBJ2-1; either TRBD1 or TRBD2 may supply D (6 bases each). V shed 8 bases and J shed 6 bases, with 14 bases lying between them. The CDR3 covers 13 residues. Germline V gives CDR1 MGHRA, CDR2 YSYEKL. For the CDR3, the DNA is TGCGCCAGCTCCTGGGGGGCCGGCAATGAGCAGTTCTTC. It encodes CASSWGAGNEQFF.